This T cell receptor (delta chain) was captured by sequencing in a study of gamma-delta T cells after stem cell transplantation (dated by TCRdb to 2015 to 2016). On this clone: What this receptor recognizes is not known. No base-level quality is on record; no much larger clone is a single base apart.

Sequences GEAIGNYY (CDR1) and EKD (CDR2) are obtained from the germline V gene. From V the trimming removes 4 bases and from J it removes 1 base, while the gene matches leave 30 bases of the junction unaccounted for. The cysteine opens and the phenylalanine closes a CDR3 of 23 amino acids. Of all the DNA, just the CDR3 is kept, 69 bases in frame from base 1. The library was built by means of RT-PCR. TCRdb lists the instrument as Illumina MiSeq. Via CATT, TCRdb reprocessed the public reads, and rows with identical DNA were then joined. This sample has 11,000 or so delta-chain clones in its table, and around two fifths of those were observed once. The ten largest make up more than 2.5% of the sample.

This receptor was taken from a human donor. It is not recorded whose cells these are; they may come from a transplant donor. The chain links TRDV2 with TRDJ1, with TRDD3 matching 9 junction bases. Sequencing was done on a sample of gamma-delta T cells. The DNA sequence is TGTGCCTGTGAGGCCCCGGAGGTCACTTACTGGGGGAAAATCTCCCCGAGCACCGATAAACTCATCTTT. The encoded protein is CACEAPEVTYWGKISPSTDKLIF.